Below, one T cell receptor beta chain is given with its context. Its antigen is unknown. This entry is derived from a study of vaccination and CD4 T cells after COVID-19. The Oncomine TCR Beta short-read assay was applied to DNA of cultured CD4+ T cells. TCRdb processed the PCR reads anew with MiXCR; each CDR3 protein has one entry. In the table there are some 20,000 distinct CDR3 sequences, about two fifths of which are singletons. Noted time point: late sampling 161 to 241 days after vaccination in three convalescent patients. Treatment described: roughly ten-day PBMC culture with coronavirus spike peptide pools or control peptides (ViraFEST assay). Antigen-specific T cells were expanded with peptide pools by ViraFEST, and TCRs were then sequenced. PBMC cultures, at two million cells per well, received roughly 10 IU/ml IL-2 and roughly 9.6 ug/ml peptide pools. At both days 3 and 7, half the medium was replaced with fresh IL-2 medium.

This CDR3 contains 15 residues. V was cut by 5 bases and J by 7 bases, with 20 bases left in between. Germline CDR1 is SGHTA and CDR2 is FQGTGA. Study findings and constraints: In convalescent patients, a median about 89% of reactive clones appeared only post-vaccination.

The sequence derives from a human donor who had recovered from COVID-19. The rearrangement uses TRBV7-3 and TRBJ1-1, with a tentative D call TRBD1 (6 bases). The material was CD4+ T cells from blood, cultured in vitro, obtained about 7 months after SARS-CoV-2 vaccination. CDR3 DNA: TGTGCCAGCAGCCAGAGGGGGGGGCGAGAGGGTGAAGCTTTCTTT. This gives the protein CASSQRGGREGEAFF.